This TCR beta chain is from a study of blood T cells in healthy people across ages. Study outcomes and limitations: Higher diversity, along with more naive CD4+ cells, distinguished long-lived donors from aged donors. Observed TCR beta diversity per million T cells went down as age went up. This fall followed a roughly linear course with age.

Using a J-beta primer mix together with a sample-barcoded 5' primer, a second PCR was run for roughly 6 to 11 cycles. Every cDNA was tagged by a template-switch adaptor with 12 random nucleotides. TCRdb re-called the 5' RACE reads through MiXCR, storing one row per CDR3 protein. The sample yields roughly 800,000 distinct CDR3 sequences, roughly 60% seen once. Each sample gave at least 7 million isolated PBMCs. Trimming shortened V by 4 bases and J by 5 bases, and 17 bases separated the two germline ends. CDR3 size: 15 residues. Germline-derived CDR1 and CDR2 are SGHTA and FQGNSA. Worth noting for this clonotype: Its antigen remains unknown.

The V call is TRBV7-2, the J call TRBJ2-5; the D is unclear. This TCR was recovered from a young man in good health. Sequencing used blood. The CDR3 DNA is TGTGCCAGCAGCTCAACTGGGTTTGATAGTGAGACCCAGTACTTC. As protein: CASSSTGFDSETQYF.